This TCR beta chain originates from a study of cytomegalovirus exposure and HLA in healthy donors. Findings and caveats of the study: Later analysis suggested most CMV-associated TCR beta chains were HLA-restricted.

Losses at the gene ends were 2 bases for V and 7 bases for J; bases not matched to a gene: 3. This CDR3 comprises 14 residues. Per the germline V gene, CDR1 is KGHSH and CDR2 is LQKENI. PCR amplification relied on 60 Vbeta primers (plus 13 Jbeta primers). TCRdb's copy holds only in-frame clones and misses some; the assay was immunoSEQ multiplex PCR. The data hold over 80,000 clones, with roughly 82% observed a single time. In the case of this clone: The antigen remains undetermined.

The specimen was PBMCs. The receptor comes from a man younger than 45 in good health and CMV-seropositive. The chain combines TRBV18 with TRBJ1-5, with 9 bases aligning to TRBD1. CDR3 amino acids: CASSPGQGKQPQHF. CDR3 DNA sequence: TGTGCCAGCTCACCAGGACAGGGGAAACAGCCCCAGCATTTT.